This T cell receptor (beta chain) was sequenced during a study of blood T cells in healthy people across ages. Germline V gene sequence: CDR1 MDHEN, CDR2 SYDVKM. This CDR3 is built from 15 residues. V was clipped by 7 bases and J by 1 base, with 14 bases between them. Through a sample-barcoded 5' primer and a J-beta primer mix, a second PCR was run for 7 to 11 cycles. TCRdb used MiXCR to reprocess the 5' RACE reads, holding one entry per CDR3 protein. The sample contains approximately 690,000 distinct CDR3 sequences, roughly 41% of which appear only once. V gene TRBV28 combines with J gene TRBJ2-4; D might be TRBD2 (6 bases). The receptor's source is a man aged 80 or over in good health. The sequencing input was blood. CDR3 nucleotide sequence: TGTGCCAGCACCCCCGGGACTTCGGCCAAAAACATTCAGTACTTC. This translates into CASTPGTSAKNIQYF.